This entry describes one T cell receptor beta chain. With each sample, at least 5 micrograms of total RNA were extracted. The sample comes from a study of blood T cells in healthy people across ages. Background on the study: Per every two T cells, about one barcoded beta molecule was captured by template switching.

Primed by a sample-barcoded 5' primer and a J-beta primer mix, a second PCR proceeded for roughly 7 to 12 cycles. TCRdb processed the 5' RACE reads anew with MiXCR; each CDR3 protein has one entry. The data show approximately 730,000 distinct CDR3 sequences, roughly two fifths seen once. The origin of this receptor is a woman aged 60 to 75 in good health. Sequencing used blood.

The CDR3 DNA sequence: TGCGCCAGCAGCCAAGATGTGGCAGGGACGGGAAGGGGGGCTTTCTTT. Its translation: CASSQDVAGTGRGAFF. The chain couples TRBV4-1 to TRBJ1-1; the D gene is possibly TRBD1 (6 bases). Trimming shortened V by 0 bases and J by 11 bases, and 22 bases separated the two germline ends. This CDR3 region has 16 residues. CDR1 and CDR2 (germline): MGHRA, YSYEKL.